This TCR beta chain is drawn from a study of shared clonotypes between healthy human individuals. V trimming: 4 bases; J trimming: 5 bases; junction bases outside the gene matches: 5. CDR3 length equals 15 residues. Looked up from germline, CDR1 is SGHRS and CDR2 is YFSETQ. TCRdb's table, derived via immunoSEQ multiplex PCR, lists solely in-frame clones and lacks some. This table holds 2,500,000 or so clones, 93% found once. V usage is TRBV5-1 and J usage is TRBJ2-4; 11 bases line up with TRBD1. The specimen sequenced was naive CD4+ T cells from PBMCs. Subset specified: CD45RA+ positively selected. This receptor was identified in a man between 18 and 35 years old in good health. Some clones in this sample may be carry-over from other donors' samples. The CDR3 region has the DNA TGCGCCAGCAGCGTAATGGGACAGGGGGAAAACATTCAGTACTTC. The encoded protein is CASSVMGQGENIQYF. The complete variable domain, with remaining parts taken from reference TRBV5-1 and TRBJ2-4, reads KAGVTQTPRYLIKTRGQQVTLSCSPISGHRSVSWYQQTPGQGLQFLFEYFSETQRNKGNFPGRFSGRQFSNSRSEMNVSTLELGDSALYLCASSVMGQGENIQYFGAGTRLSVL.